These 2 T cell receptor beta chains came from one sample sequenced in a study of patients and donors after allogeneic stem cell transplantation. TCRdb fed the RT-PCR reads into MiXCR, producing one record per CDR3 protein. The sample lists about a million distinct CDR3 sequences; around 17% were seen once. Sequenced material: blood, either unsorted or a sorted T cell fraction (not recorded which). The receptors were sampled from a human donor who was either an allogeneic HSCT recipient or a stem cell or donor lymphocyte infusion donor (not recorded which). It is not recorded whose cells these are; they may come from a transplant donor.

This clonotype has just a few counts. The chain uses TRBV5-6 and TRBJ2-7; D is perhaps TRBD1 (6 bases). The CDR3 is made up of 15 amino acids. Germline V lookup: CDR1 SGHDT, CDR2 YYEEEE. Trimming took 0 bases from V and 2 from J, leaving 12 bases between them. CDR3 DNA: TGTGCCAGCAGCTTGGCCGGGACAAGACCCTACGAGCAGTACTTC. Translation gives CASSLAGTRPYEQYF.

The chain is built from TRBV7-2 and TRBJ2-3; 7 positions match TRBD1. The CDR3 has 15 residues. In germline, CDR1 is SGHTA, CDR2 FQGNSA. The trim removed 1 base at V and 4 bases at J, leaving 5 bases unmatched. The CDR3 spells CASSLVRQGADTQYF. In DNA form, the CDR3 reads TGTGCCAGCAGCTTAGTGCGGCAGGGGGCAGATACGCAGTATTTT. Variable domain in full (rest from reference TRBV7-2 and TRBJ2-3): GAGVSQSPSNKVTEKGKDVELRCDPISGHTALYWYRQSLGQGLEFLIYFQGNSAPDKSGLPSDRFSAERTGGSVSTLTIQRTQQEDSAVYLCASSLVRQGADTQYFGPGTRLTVL.